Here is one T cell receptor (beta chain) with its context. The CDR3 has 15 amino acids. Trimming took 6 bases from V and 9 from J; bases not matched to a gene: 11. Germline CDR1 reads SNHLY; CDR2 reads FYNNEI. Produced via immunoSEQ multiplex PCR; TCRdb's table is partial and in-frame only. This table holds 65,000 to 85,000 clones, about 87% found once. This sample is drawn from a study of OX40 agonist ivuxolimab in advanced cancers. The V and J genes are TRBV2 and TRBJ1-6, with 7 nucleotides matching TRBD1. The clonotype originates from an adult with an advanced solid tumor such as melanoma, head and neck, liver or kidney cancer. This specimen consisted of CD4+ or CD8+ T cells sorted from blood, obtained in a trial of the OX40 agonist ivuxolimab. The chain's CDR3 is CASRGDSSTVSPLHF. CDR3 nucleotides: TGTGCCAGCAGGGGGGACAGCAGTACAGTTTCACCCCTCCACTTT.